One and the same sample provided the 16 T cell receptor beta chains below, sequenced in a study of blood T cell repertoires in COVID-19. Some clones are missing from TCRdb's copy, which holds only in-frame ones; the method was immunoSEQ multiplex PCR. The sample carries about 220,000 clones, about 80% recorded once. The sequenced sample consisted of peripheral blood. The receptor source for this set is a woman in her twenties or thirties who had recovered from COVID-19.

This sequence joins TRBV19 and TRBJ1-2; D is perhaps TRBD1 (5 bases). V shed 4 bases and J shed 8 bases, with 8 bases lying between them. The CDR3 runs 11 residues. Germline CDR1 LNHDA, CDR2 SQIVND (reference sequence). CDR3 amino acids: CASSTSGGYTF. CDR3 bases: TGTGCCAGTAGTACCTCAGGGGGCTACACCTTC.

The chain employs TRBV28 and TRBJ2-2; D is perhaps TRBD2 (5 bases). From germline, CDR1 is MDHEN and CDR2 SYDVKM. Trimming took 2 bases from V and 5 from J, leaving 15 bases between them. The CDR3 covers 16 residues. CDR3 in amino acids: CASSLGRTRRTGELFF. The CDR3 DNA is TGTGCCAGCAGTTTAGGACGGACTCGGCGGACCGGGGAGCTGTTTTTT.

The chain carries TRBV6-1 and TRBJ1-2; 9 nucleotides align to TRBD1. The CDR3 has 13 residues. Germline assignment: CDR1 MNHNS and CDR2 SASEGT. The trim removed 5 bases at V and 8 bases at J, leaving 6 bases unmatched. CDR3 residues: CASSPGTGLGYTF. The DNA for the CDR3 is TGTGCCAGCAGTCCCGGGACAGGGTTGGGCTACACCTTC.

The gene calls are TRBV27 and TRBJ2-7; 9 bases fit TRBD2. This CDR3 is 15 amino acids long. From germline, CDR1 is MNHEY and CDR2 SMNVEV (reference sequence). V was clipped by 2 bases and J by 9 bases; unmatched bases: 11. The CDR3 loop is CASSLQASGTMVQYF. The CDR3 DNA reads as TGTGCCAGCAGTTTACAGGCTAGCGGGACAATGGTGCAGTACTTC.

The rearrangement uses TRBV30 and TRBJ2-2, with D maybe TRBD1 (5 bases). The germline V gene encodes CDR1 GTSNPN and CDR2 SVGIG (reference sequence). This CDR3 has 15 residues. The V and J ends lost 2 bases and 2 bases respectively, with 12 bases between them. DNA for the CDR3: TGTGCCTGGAGTTCAGGGCTTATCAACACCGGGGAGCTGTTTTTT. Translated: CAWSSGLINTGELFF.

This clone was seen more than once but under ten times. The chain employs TRBV3-1 (or the pseudogene TRBV3-2) and TRBJ1-4, with D unclear. This CDR3 is 14 amino acids long. Trimming removed 0 bases from V and 14 bases from J, with 16 bases in between. The germline V gene encodes CDR1 LGHDT and CDR2 YNNKEL (reference sequence). CDR3 DNA sequence: TGTGCCAGCAGCCAAGATCTAACGGCGCTGAGGCTGTTTTTT. Protein product: CASSQDLTALRLFF.

CDR3: CASTPRGEGTGELFF. CDR3 DNA: TGTGCCAGTACCCCTCGGGGGGAGGGCACCGGGGAGCTGTTTTTT. J is TRBJ2-2 and V is TRBV19; TRBD2 matches 7 bases. This CDR3 comprises 15 residues. V lost 7 bases and J lost 4; bases outside the gene matches: 9. The germline gives CDR1 LNHDA, CDR2 SQIVND (reference sequence).

The chain uses TRBV28 and TRBJ2-4, with 13 bases lining up with TRBD2. Germline lookup yields CDR1 MDHEN and CDR2 SYDVKM. The CDR3 contains 15 residues. J was trimmed by 10 bases and V by 6 bases; bases with no gene match: 9. The CDR3 sequence is CASSLRTSGSLIQYF. In DNA, the CDR3 is TGTGCCAGCAGCTTAAGGACTAGCGGGAGTTTAATTCAGTACTTC.

CDR3 sequence reads: CASSIAFRTGDEKLFF. The CDR3 region has the DNA TGTGCCAGTAGTATAGCCTTCCGGACAGGGGATGAAAAACTGTTTTTT. The chain has TRBV19 and TRBJ1-4, with 9 bases that match TRBD1. The CDR3 is 16 amino acids. Trimming cost V 1 base and J 6 bases; bases outside gene matches: 6. The germline gives CDR1 LNHDA, CDR2 SQIVND (reference sequence).

The chain employs TRBV3-1 (or the pseudogene TRBV3-2) and TRBJ2-7; TRBD2 agrees at 10 bases. The germline V gene has CDR1 LGHDT and CDR2 YNNKEL (reference sequence). J lost 4 bases, V lost 0 bases, and 6 bases had no gene match. The CDR3 consists of 16 residues. The CDR3 nucleotides are TGTGCCAGCAGCCAAGACGGGCTAGCGGGAGTTTACGAGCAGTACTTC. Protein sequence: CASSQDGLAGVYEQYF.

V usage is TRBV5-4 and J usage is TRBJ1-1; maybe TRBD1 (5 bases). The CDR3 covers 14 residues. Germline CDR1 is SGHNT and CDR2 is YYREEE (reference sequence). V lost 5 bases, J lost 1 base, and 12 bases lay in between. The CDR3 coding sequence is TGTGCCAGCAGAATCCAGGGTGGGAACACTGAAGCTTTCTTT. The encoded protein is CASRIQGGNTEAFF.

This chain uses TRBV4-1 with TRBJ2-1, with a weak D call TRBD2 (5 bases). V was shortened by 0 bases and J by 15 bases, with 15 bases between the two germline ends. CDR1 and CDR2 from the germline V gene are MGHRA and YSYEKL. The CDR3 totals 13 residues. The CDR3 DNA sequence: TGCGCCAGCAGCCAAGATGGAACCCGACGGGGGTTCTTC. Amino acid sequence: CASSQDGTRRGFF.

The V gene is TRBV4-1, the J gene TRBJ2-7, with TRBD1 matching over 11 bases. This CDR3 contains 14 residues. J gave up 4 bases and V 4 bases, and 3 bases lay outside the gene matches. Germline lookup yields CDR1 MGHRA and CDR2 YSYEKL. CDR3 sequence: CASSLRDRGYEQYF. CDR3 DNA: TGCGCCAGCAGCCTCCGGGACAGGGGGTACGAGCAGTACTTC.

This clone was seen a single time. The chain carries TRBV10-3 and TRBJ2-1; 11 bases are shared with TRBD2. Losses at the gene ends were 0 bases for V and 10 bases for J; bases not matched to a gene: 8. This CDR3 is built from 16 residues. Per germline, CDR1 ENHRY and CDR2 SYGVKD. CDR3 sequence: CAISESELAGAREQFF. For the CDR3, the DNA is TGTGCCATCAGTGAGTCTGAACTAGCGGGAGCACGGGAGCAGTTCTTC.

The genes are TRBV30 and TRBJ2-2; D may be TRBD1 (5 bases). The CDR3 has 15 residues. V dropped 1 base and J dropped 0 bases, with 9 bases sitting between them. CDR1 is GTSNPN, CDR2 SVGIG, per germline (reference sequence). CDR3 amino acids: CAWSDWGANTGELFF. CDR3 in DNA: TGTGCCTGGAGTGATTGGGGCGCGAACACCGGGGAGCTGTTTTTT.

This chain connects TRBV10-3 to TRBJ1-1, with D unclear. Germline assignment: CDR1 ENHRY and CDR2 SYGVKD. V was pared by 6 bases and J by 1 base, with 6 bases between. The CDR3 totals 12 residues. The CDR3 loop reads CAIRSGNTEAFF. DNA for the CDR3: TGTGCCATCAGATCAGGGAACACTGAAGCTTTCTTT.